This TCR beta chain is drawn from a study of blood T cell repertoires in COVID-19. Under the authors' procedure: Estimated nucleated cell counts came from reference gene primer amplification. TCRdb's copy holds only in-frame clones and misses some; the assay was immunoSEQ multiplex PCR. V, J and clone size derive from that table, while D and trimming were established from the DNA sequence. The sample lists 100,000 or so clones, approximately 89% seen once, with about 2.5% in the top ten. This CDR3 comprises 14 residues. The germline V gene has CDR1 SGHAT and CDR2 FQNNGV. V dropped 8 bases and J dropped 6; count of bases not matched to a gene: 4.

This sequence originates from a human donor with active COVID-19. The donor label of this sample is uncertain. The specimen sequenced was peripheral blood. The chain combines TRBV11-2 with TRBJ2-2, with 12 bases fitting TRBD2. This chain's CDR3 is CASSRLAGAGELFF. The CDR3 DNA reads TGTGCCAGCTCCAGACTAGCGGGGGCCGGGGAGCTGTTTTTT.